This T cell receptor beta chain was observed in a study of blood T cells in healthy people across ages. This clonotype came up a few times. A second 7 to 11 cycle PCR used barcoded and J-beta primers. MiXCR, run by TCRdb on the 5' RACE reads, gives a single entry per CDR3 protein. The sample contains 750,000 to 950,000 distinct CDR3 sequences, 53% of which appear only once. The sample consisted of blood. The sequence came from an elderly man in good health.

The CDR3, as DNA: TGCAGTGCCCGTCGTGGCGGATACACTGAAGCTTTCTTT. The encoded protein is CSARRGGYTEAFF. The chain uses TRBV20-1 and TRBJ1-1, with D uncertain. Per the germline V gene, CDR1 is DFQATT and CDR2 is SNEGSKA (reference sequence). V was shortened by 6 bases and J by 3 bases, with 14 bases between the two germline ends. The CDR3 is 13 residues long.